This T cell receptor (beta chain) came from a study of response to subunit inactivated influenza vaccine. Findings and limits, study-wide: Researchers suggested that each seasonal influenza vaccination recruits few new T cells.

TCRdb recomputed calls from the RT-PCR reads with MiXCR, one row per CDR3 protein. This sample carries hundreds of thousands of distinct CDR3 sequences, approximately 12% of them seen once, and the ten largest clones take 10%. This clonotype was counted ten times or more. Its antigen is not identified. Trimming pared 6 bases from V and 3 bases from J, leaving 9 bases between. The CDR3 has 12 amino acids. This sample comprised PBMCs from blood, obtained on the day of vaccination. The rearrangement uses TRBV12-3 or TRBV12-4 and TRBJ2-7, with D unresolved. The TCR originated in a middle-aged man who received an inactivated influenza vaccine. CDR3 bases: TGTGCCAGCAGCGGCGTAGGCTACGAGCAGTACTTC. The encoded protein is CASSGVGYEQYF.